This T cell receptor beta chain originates from a study of CD8+CD57+ T cells in acquired aplastic anemia. Study context: The average for DNA from sorted CD4+ and CD8+ cells was around 3.5 ug. Study results and limitations: Around 30 sequences, all CD8+ CDR3, were shared between patients and controls.

The germline CDR1 and CDR2 sequences are SGHNT and YENEEA. V was shortened by 5 bases and J by 7 bases, with 11 bases between the two germline ends. The CDR3 has 12 amino acids. With regard to this clonotype: Its target is unknown.

Both TCR beta VDJ combination and CDR3 sequence profiling were carried out. Genomic DNA was the template for this profiling. In TCRdb, the reads were re-called with MiXCR into one record per CDR3 protein. This repertoire shows over 250,000 distinct CDR3 sequences, 50% to 65% found once; its top ten account for under 1.5%. Sequenced patients had shown CD8+CD57+ cell expansion by flow cytometry. Every patient had severe acquired aplastic anemia. The sequenced material came from sorted CD4+, CD8+, or CD8+CD57+ T cells (not recorded which) from PBMCs. The source of this sequence is a human donor with aplastic anemia. The chain joins TRBV11-3 to TRBJ1-1; a weak D match, TRBD1 (5 bases). The CDR3 is CASSPTQGEAFF. Here the CDR3 DNA reads TGTGCCAGCAGCCCCACGCAGGGTGAAGCTTTCTTT.